These 23 T cell receptor beta chains were all obtained from the same sample, sequenced in a study of blood T cell repertoires in COVID-19. Sequenced by immunoSEQ multiplex PCR; TCRdb stores in-frame clones only, minus some. The data show about 200,000 clones, roughly 89% seen once. Material for sequencing was peripheral blood. Source of these receptors: a man aged 25-45 years who had recovered from COVID-19.

The genes are TRBV27 and TRBJ2-7, with D hard to call. This CDR3 is 13 amino acids long. Germline values: CDR1 MNHEY, CDR2 SMNVEV (reference sequence). Deletions cut 4 bases from V and 4 bases from J, with 11 bases between. CDR3 region: CASSSTGYYEQYF. Written as DNA, the CDR3 is TGTGCCAGCAGTTCGACTGGTTATTACGAGCAGTACTTC.

V and J are TRBV19 and TRBJ1-6; D perhaps matches TRBD1 (5 bases). The germline gives CDR1 LNHDA, CDR2 SQIVND (reference sequence). V was clipped by 7 bases and J by 7 bases, with 20 bases between them. The CDR3 contains 16 residues. The CDR3 DNA is TGTGCCAGTAATAATCCTCCAGGGAGGAACAATTCACCCCTCCACTTT. This encodes CASNNPPGRNNSPLHF.

The rearrangement links TRBV6-2 or TRBV6-3 to TRBJ2-1; 7 bases match TRBD1. Looked up from germline, CDR1 is MNHEY and CDR2 is SVGEGT. The CDR3 extends over 14 amino acids. Germline trimming cut 5 bases from V and 2 bases from J; bases unmatched to any gene: 3. The CDR3, as DNA: TGTGCCAGCAGTGACAGGGCCCCCTACAATGAGCAGTTCTTC. Translated: CASSDRAPYNEQFF.

The chain links TRBV2 to TRBJ2-1; 10 bases map to TRBD2. CDR1 SNHLY and CDR2 FYNNEI come from the germline V gene. This CDR3 spans 14 amino acids. J was trimmed by 4 bases and V by 5 bases; bases with no gene match: 2. CDR3 protein: CASSTSGVYNEQFF. The CDR3 DNA sequence: TGTGCCAGCAGTACTAGCGGGGTTTACAATGAGCAGTTCTTC.

In regard to this clone: This same CDR3 is encoded by further DNA sequences in the sample. V is TRBV10-1 and J is TRBJ1-6, with D possibly matching TRBD1 (6 bases). Germline V CDR1 and CDR2: WNHNN, SYGVQD (reference sequence). CDR3 length equals 15 residues. V was pared by 0 bases and J by 7 bases, with 10 bases between. DNA of the CDR3: TGCGCCAGCAGTGAGTCGCGGACAGAAAATTCACCCCTCCACTTT. Amino acid sequence: CASSESRTENSPLHF.

This clone was recorded a few times. This chain links TRBV6-1 with TRBJ2-3; 9 bases are shared with TRBD1. With V trimmed by 3 bases and J by 1 base, 5 bases remained unmatched. CDR1 is MNHNS, CDR2 SASEGT, per germline. The CDR3 runs 16 residues. CDR3 loop: CASSETDRGGTDTQYF. CDR3 in DNA: TGTGCCAGCAGTGAGACGGACAGGGGTGGCACAGATACGCAGTATTTT.

About this clone itself: Other DNA sequences in the same sample also yield this CDR3. The chain recombines TRBV5-4 with TRBJ1-5, with 10 bases fitting TRBD1. With 3 bases clipped from V and 5 bases from J, the junction kept 2 bases outside the gene matches. CDR1 is SGHNT, CDR2 YYREEE, per germline (reference sequence). CDR3 length: 14 residues. The CDR3 protein is CASSSGQGDQPQHF. CDR3 nucleotide sequence: TGTGCCAGCAGCTCCGGACAGGGGGATCAGCCCCAGCATTTT.

This clone was seen a single time. The rearrangement joins TRBV12-3 or TRBV12-4 to TRBJ1-5; TRBD1 matches 10 bases. The CDR3 extends over 13 amino acids. V lost 7 bases to trimming and J lost 7 bases; unmatched junction nucleotides: 4. Here the CDR3 DNA reads TGTGCCAGCACCCGGGACAGGGGCCAGCCCCAGCATTTT. Translation: CASTRDRGQPQHF.

This clone was observed a single time. The J gene is TRBJ2-7, the V gene TRBV3-1 (or the pseudogene TRBV3-2); no clear D. Trimming took off 1 base at V and 2 bases at J, with 3 bases between the two ends. Germline values: CDR1 LGHDT, CDR2 YNNKEL (reference sequence). This CDR3 contains 12 residues. CDR3 sequence (DNA): TGTGCCAGCAGCCAAGGGCCCTACGAGCAGTACTTC. Translated, it gives CASSQGPYEQYF.

The chain recombines TRBV5-1 with TRBJ2-2, with TRBD1 matching 8 bases. After removal of 3 bases from V and 5 bases from J, the junction contained 15 bases not matched to a gene. Germline CDR1 is SGHRS and CDR2 is YFSETQ. CDR3 length: 18 amino acids. The DNA of the CDR3 is TGCGCCAGCAGCTGGCAAAGCAGGGGGCCTTTGTTGACCGGGGAGCTGTTTTTT. As protein: CASSWQSRGPLLTGELFF.

This chain links TRBV4-1 with TRBJ1-1; 9 bases line up with TRBD1. CDR3 length: 15 residues. From germline, CDR1 is MGHRA and CDR2 YSYEKL. Unmatched junction bases numbered 10, after V lost 6 bases and J lost 5 bases. Here the CDR3 DNA reads TGCGCCAGCAGTCGTACTACAGGGGGCGAGACTGAAGCTTTCTTT. Protein sequence: CASSRTTGGETEAFF.

V gene TRBV3-1 (or the pseudogene TRBV3-2) combines with J gene TRBJ2-5, with unresolved D. This CDR3 region has 13 residues. Germline CDR1 LGHDT, CDR2 YNNKEL (reference sequence). V was pared by 5 bases and J by 5 bases, with 12 bases between. CDR3 sequence: CASSTRSVETQYF. The CDR3 DNA reads as TGTGCCAGCAGCACACGCAGTGTTGAGACCCAGTACTTC.

The chain uses TRBV12-5 and TRBJ2-2, with D possibly being TRBD1 (6 bases). Trimming removed 0 bases from V and 1 base from J, with 6 bases in between. Germline V gene sequence: CDR1 LGHNT, CDR2 FRNRAP. This CDR3 contains 15 residues. As DNA, the CDR3 is TGTGCTAGTGGTTTGGTACAGGGGAACACCGGGGAGCTGTTTTTT. It translates to CASGLVQGNTGELFF.

This clone was recorded only once. The chain combines TRBV30 with TRBJ2-7; D unclear. CDR1 GTSNPN and CDR2 SVGIG come from the germline V gene (reference sequence). The CDR3 is 11 residues long. The CDR3 region is CGLELSYEQYF. The CDR3 DNA reads as TGTGGCCTGGAACTATCCTACGAGCAGTACTTC.

J is TRBJ1-5 and V is TRBV29-1; D may be TRBD1 (6 bases). The V gene lost 5 bases and the J gene lost 9 bases, with 17 bases spanning the gap. The CDR3 covers 13 residues. Looked up from germline, CDR1 is SQVTM and CDR2 is ANQGSEA. CDR3 residues: CSVSDSPRMPQHF. The CDR3 coding sequence is TGCAGCGTTTCGGACAGCCCAAGGATGCCCCAGCATTTT.

The J gene is TRBJ1-1, the V gene TRBV7-2; weak D call: TRBD1 (6 bases). CDR1 and CDR2 (germline): SGHTA, FQGNSA. This CDR3 comprises 16 residues. V was clipped by 5 bases and J by 0 bases, with 16 bases between them. In DNA form, the CDR3 reads TGTGCCAGCAGCCCGAGACGGGGGGCGGTGAACACTGAAGCTTTCTTT. Translating gives CASSPRRGAVNTEAFF.

This clone was observed once. This chain joins TRBV6-2 or TRBV6-3 and TRBJ1-4; 7 nucleotides match TRBD1. The CDR3 consists of 19 residues. Germline CDR1 and CDR2: MNHEY and SVGEGT. V shed 2 bases, J shed 7 bases, and the junction held 19 bases outside the gene matches. CDR3 residues: CASSYEAKLFPGQLEKLFF. DNA of the CDR3: TGTGCCAGCAGTTACGAAGCGAAATTATTTCCGGGACAGCTTGAAAAACTGTTTTTT.

The rearrangement joins TRBV5-6 to TRBJ1-2; TRBD1 is a possible D gene (5 bases). Germline CDR1 reads SGHDT; CDR2 reads YYEEEE. The CDR3 is made up of 15 amino acids. V gave up 6 bases and J gave up 4 bases, with 19 bases separating them. CDR3 nucleotides: TGTGCCAGCACTTTGGGGCACTCCACAATCTATGGCTACACCTTC. Encoded protein: CASTLGHSTIYGYTF.

The chain has TRBV25-1 and TRBJ1-4; TRBD1 matches 8 bases. Germline assignment: CDR1 MGHDK and CDR2 SYGVNS. There are 15 residues in the CDR3. V was clipped by 6 bases and J by 10 bases; unmatched bases: 13. The DNA for the CDR3 is TGTGCCAGCAGGCAGGGTGGGCAGGGGGCTCGAAAACTGTTTTTT. Protein product: CASRQGGQGARKLFF.

For the CDR3, the DNA is TGTGCCAGCTCACCGGACTTCTTTCCCTCCTACGAGCAGTACTTC. Translation gives CASSPDFFPSYEQYF. The V call is TRBV18, the J call TRBJ2-7, with a weak D call TRBD2 (5 bases). Germline CDR1 and CDR2: KGHSH and LQKENI. CDR3 length: 15 residues. V lost 3 bases and J 0 bases, leaving 12 bases between the germline ends.

This clone was seen once. The chain recombines TRBV5-1 with TRBJ1-1; D perhaps matches TRBD1 (5 bases). V lost 4 bases and J lost 1, with 11 bases in between. The CDR3 extends over 14 amino acids. Germline V gene sequence: CDR1 SGHRS, CDR2 YFSETQ. This CDR3 reads CASSAGLTNTEAFF. CDR3 in DNA: TGCGCCAGCAGCGCGGGACTTACGAACACTGAAGCTTTCTTT.

V gene TRBV11-2 combines with J gene TRBJ1-1; no firm D call. Trimming removed 5 bases from V and 2 bases from J, with 9 bases in between. The germline V gene has CDR1 SGHAT and CDR2 FQNNGV. This CDR3 region has 13 residues. The CDR3 nucleotides read TGTGCCAGCAGCCACCCAGGAAACACTGAAGCTTTCTTT. As protein: CASSHPGNTEAFF.

This clone was counted only a few times. The gene calls are TRBV7-9 and TRBJ2-5; a possible D gene is TRBD2 (5 bases). The germline gives CDR1 SEHNR, CDR2 FQNEAQ (reference sequence). V was trimmed by 1 base and J by 5 bases, leaving 14 bases between them. CDR3 size: 15 residues. In DNA form, the CDR3 reads TGTGCCAGCAGCTTAGACACTTACCGCGGGGAGACCCAGTACTTC. This sequence encodes CASSLDTYRGETQYF.